This TCR beta chain was retrieved from a study of shared T cell receptors in the human thymus. This clone was found once. Germline values: CDR1 LNHDA, CDR2 SQIVND (reference sequence). This CDR3 region has 18 residues. Trimming pared 9 bases from V and 0 bases from J, leaving 26 bases between. Generated by immunoSEQ multiplex PCR, the TCRdb table keeps only in-frame clones and is missing some. The table includes 500,000 to 750,000 clones, around 89% detected once. This sample also appeared in a second study, on human thymus T cells. That investigation notes: Donors were healthy Finnish infants having corrective surgery for congenital heart defects. Corrective cardiac surgery supplied the resected thymus tissue. Thymic and blood repertoires seemed to show skewed V and J gene use. Thymic TCR repertoires of unrelated people reportedly overlapped highly.

The TCR was taken from a boy in the first two years of life with a congenital heart defect. Material for sequencing was thymocytes. This chain links TRBV19 with TRBJ1-1; D is undetermined. As DNA, the CDR3 is TGTGCCAGAACAATTCTGAGGTTCCGGGGTGGGCTGAACACTGAAGCTTTCTTT. It encodes CARTILRFRGGLNTEAFF.